This T cell receptor beta chain appears in the sequencing data of a study of T-cell memory formation after mild COVID-19. Germline CDR1 SGHVS, CDR2 FNYEAQ. The CDR3 covers 15 residues. Trimming removed 4 bases from V and 2 bases from J; junction bases left unmatched: 4. General observations from the study: CD4+ clones that contracted lay mainly in CM and EM; CD8+ ones lay in EMRA.

This clonotype was observed a few times. Its specificity is unknown. TCRdb used MiXCR to reprocess the 5' RACE reads, holding one entry per CDR3 protein. The sample consists of about half a million distinct CDR3 sequences, about 18% of them appearing once. The V call is TRBV7-6, the J call TRBJ2-3, with 9 bases aligning to TRBD1. Sequencing was performed on PBMCs or a T cell subset sorted from them (not recorded which). The sequence was collected from an adult woman who had mild COVID-19 (a few samples of this study predate the infection). Cell type and time point are not known. CDR3 in amino acids: CASSYWTGATDTQYF. The CDR3, as DNA: TGTGCCAGCAGCTACTGGACAGGGGCCACAGATACGCAGTATTTT.